The T cell receptor beta chain under discussion was sequenced for a study of T cells in Graves' hyperthyroidism and ophthalmopathy. Overall study findings and caveats: The model made its ophthalmopathy prediction, and onset followed a median approximately 6 months later.

About this clonotype itself: What it binds is unknown.

Ophthalmopathy patients had Clinical Activity Score at least 3, NOSPECS grade at least 4, duration under 3 months. Diagnosis rested on symptoms, serum thyroxine and TRAb, thyroid ultrasound, and orbital computed tomography. Source material for PBMCs was around 10 ml fresh peripheral blood. RNA transcripts served as the template for amplifying TCR beta CDR3 regions. Carried out on the TCR CDR3, a first-round RT-PCR used the HTBI primer set. MiXCR, run by TCRdb on the multiplex PCR reads, gives a single entry per CDR3 protein. The top ten clones hold under 55% of a sample with roughly 500,000 distinct CDR3 sequences, around a fifth of them seen once. Germline V gene data show CDR1 as GTSNPN and CDR2 as SVGIG (reference sequence). Trimming took 2 bases from V and 5 from J, leaving 9 bases between them. The CDR3 consists of 12 residues.

Sequencing input: blood. The chain is built from TRBV30 and TRBJ1-1; D not resolved. The TCR sequence derives from a woman in her sixties or seventies with Graves' ophthalmopathy. The CDR3 DNA reads as TGTGCCTGGAGTCTAAGTAGGACTGAAGCTTTCTTT. Residues: CAWSLSRTEAFF.